The 29 T cell receptor beta chains in this list originate from one sample, sequenced in a study of cytomegalovirus exposure and HLA in healthy donors. Clones were sequenced by immunoSEQ multiplex PCR, and TCRdb holds only the in-frame ones, with some missing. The sample includes about 120,000 clones, roughly 87% of them seen just once. Sequencing used PBMCs. The receptors were gathered from a woman aged 18-30 years in good health and CMV-seronegative.

This chain joins TRBV9 and TRBJ1-1; possible D gene TRBD1, 5 bases. CDR1 is SGDLS, CDR2 YYNGEE, per germline. This CDR3 comprises 15 residues. Trimming removed 4 bases at V and 0 bases at J, with 13 bases between. The DNA of the CDR3 is TGTGCCAGCAGCCCTCAGACGGACATGAACACTGAAGCTTTCTTT. Translated, it gives CASSPQTDMNTEAFF.

V usage is TRBV28 and J usage is TRBJ1-5, with TRBD1 identical over 9 bases. This CDR3 is 15 amino acids long. The germline gives CDR1 MDHEN, CDR2 SYDVKM. Trimming cost V 3 bases and J 4 bases; bases outside gene matches: 4. The CDR3 here is CASSFGTGFNQPQHF. CDR3 coding DNA: TGTGCCAGCAGTTTCGGGACAGGGTTTAATCAGCCCCAGCATTTT.

V gene TRBV2 combines with J gene TRBJ1-2; 8 nucleotides agree with TRBD1. V was pared by 3 bases and J by 2 bases, with 14 bases of the junction left unmatched. The CDR3 consists of 18 residues. Germline V gene lookup returns CDR1 SNHLY and CDR2 FYNNEI. CDR3 sequence reads: CASSDIYQDRAFNYGYTF. The CDR3 DNA follows: TGTGCCAGCAGTGATATCTACCAGGACAGGGCCTTCAACTATGGCTACACCTTC.

This clone was detected ten times or more. This sequence joins TRBV7-4 and TRBJ2-7; 7 positions agree with TRBD1. CDR1 and CDR2 (germline): SGHVT, SQSDAQ. The ends lost 3 bases at V and 9 bases at J; junction bases unmatched: 8. The CDR3 spans 13 residues. The CDR3 nucleotides are TGTGCCAGCAGCTTTCTAGACAGGGCCGGGCAGTACGTC. Its protein product is CASSFLDRAGQYV.

The chain combines TRBV27 with TRBJ2-7, with D perhaps TRBD2 (6 bases). The CDR3 runs 15 residues. Trimming pared 3 bases from V and 0 bases from J, leaving 12 bases between. Per the germline V gene, CDR1 is MNHEY and CDR2 is SMNVEV (reference sequence). In DNA form, the CDR3 reads TGTGCCAGCAGTTTCTCCTCGACTAGCTCCTACGAGCAGTACTTC. Its translation: CASSFSSTSSYEQYF.

The chain carries TRBV7-2 and TRBJ2-4; perhaps TRBD2 as D (7 bases). V gave up 4 bases and J gave up 8 bases, with 24 bases separating them. This CDR3 has 17 residues. Germline V gives CDR1 SGHTA, CDR2 FQGNSA. The CDR3 region is CASSSQGAGVLGDIQYF. CDR3 sequence (DNA): TGTGCCAGCAGCTCACAGGGCGCGGGGGTATTGGGCGACATTCAGTACTTC. The entire variable domain, with the rest obtained from reference TRBV7-2 and TRBJ2-4, is as follows: GAGVSQSPSNKVTEKGKDVELRCDPISGHTALYWYRQSLGQGLEFLIYFQGNSAPDKSGLPSDRFSAERTGGSVSTLTIQRTQQEDSAVYLCASSSQGAGVLGDIQYFGAGTRLSVL.

On this clone: Additional DNA sequences in this sample encode the identical CDR3. The V gene is TRBV5-1, the J gene TRBJ2-1; TRBD1 might be the D (5 bases). Germline CDR1 SGHRS, CDR2 YFSETQ. V was trimmed by 4 bases and J by 7 bases, leaving 9 bases between them. CDR3 length: 12 amino acids. Here the CDR3 DNA reads TGCGCCAGCAGCATTCAGGGTAATGAGCAGTTCTTC. It yields the protein CASSIQGNEQFF.

The rearrangement uses TRBV5-3 and TRBJ1-4, with TRBD1 matching 9 bases. TRBV5-3 is recorded as an ORF, its role being uncertain. V lost 0 bases and J lost 0; bases outside the gene matches: 3. The CDR3 is 17 amino acids. In DNA form, the CDR3 reads TGTGCCAGAAGCTTGGGGACAGGGGAAGCAACTAATGAAAAACTGTTTTTT. Protein: CARSLGTGEATNEKLFF.

The chain employs TRBV18 and TRBJ1-2, with a possible D match to TRBD1 (5 bases). Germline V gene lookup returns CDR1 KGHSH and CDR2 LQKENI. The V gene lost 6 bases and the J gene lost 3 bases, with 11 bases spanning the gap. The CDR3 loop spans 13 amino acids. CDR3 coding DNA: TGTGCCAGCTCCTCCGGGGGGTACTATGGCTACACCTTC. This translates into CASSSGGYYGYTF.

The genes are TRBV18 and TRBJ2-2; D possibly corresponds to TRBD2 (6 bases). CDR1 is KGHSH, CDR2 LQKENI, per germline. V lost 6 bases and J 4 bases, leaving 18 bases between the germline ends. This CDR3 contains 16 residues. The CDR3 here is CASSPPGGETTGELFF. Written as DNA, the CDR3 is TGTGCCAGCTCGCCCCCGGGCGGGGAGACCACCGGGGAGCTGTTTTTT. The whole variable domain, remainder taken from reference TRBV18 and TRBJ2-2, is NAGVMQNPRHLVRRRGQEARLRCSPMKGHSHVYWYRQLPEEGLKFMVYLQKENIIDESGMPKERFSAEFPKEGPSILRIQQVVRGDSAAYFCASSPPGGETTGELFFGEGSRLTVL.

V and J are TRBV27 and TRBJ1-1; D is unclear. Germline V lookup: CDR1 MNHEY, CDR2 SMNVEV (reference sequence). V lost 7 bases, J lost 1 base, and 16 bases lay in between. The CDR3 runs 15 residues. The CDR3 DNA reads TGTGCCAGCACCCCATTTCATGAGGCGAACACTGAAGCTTTCTTT. Its translation: CASTPFHEANTEAFF.

The CDR3 nucleotides are TGTGCCTGGGCCAAGGGGGAAGATACGCAGTATTTT. Its translation is CAWAKGEDTQYF. The V and J genes are TRBV30 and TRBJ2-3, with a weak D call TRBD1 (6 bases). This CDR3 comprises 12 residues. V dropped 5 bases and J dropped 5 bases, with 11 bases sitting between them. Germline assignment: CDR1 GTSNPN and CDR2 SVGIG (reference sequence).

The V and J genes are TRBV10-3 and TRBJ2-7; the D gene is possibly TRBD1 (6 bases). CDR1 is ENHRY and CDR2 is SYGVKD in the germline V gene. The CDR3 has 13 residues. Deletions cut 4 bases from V and 6 bases from J, with 13 bases between. This chain's CDR3 is CAISGATGGEQYF. DNA for the CDR3: TGTGCCATCAGTGGAGCGACAGGTGGCGAGCAGTACTTC.

CDR3 loop: CASSGAAGYEQYF. The CDR3 DNA reads TGTGCCAGTAGTGGTGCGGCGGGTTACGAGCAGTACTTC. V usage is TRBV19 and J usage is TRBJ2-7, with D perhaps TRBD2 (5 bases). Trimming took 5 bases from V and 4 from J, leaving 12 bases between them. CDR1 and CDR2 (germline): LNHDA, SQIVND (reference sequence). The CDR3 loop spans 13 amino acids. The variable domain in full, with the rest retrieved from reference TRBV19 and TRBJ2-7, is DGGITQSPKYLFRKEGQNVTLSCEQNLNHDAMYWYRQDPGQGLRLIYYSQIVNDFQKGDIAEGYSVSREKKESFPLTVTSAQKNPTAFYLCASSGAAGYEQYFGPGTRLTVT.

As for this clone: Other nucleotide sequences in the sample specify the same CDR3. This sequence joins TRBV5-1 and TRBJ2-5; 7 bases are shared with TRBD2. Germline loops: CDR1 SGHRS, CDR2 YFSETQ. V lost 0 bases and J lost 4; bases outside the gene matches: 3. The CDR3 length is 14 residues. The CDR3 region has the DNA TGCGCCAGCAGCTTGGCGGGGGGTGGAGAGACCCAGTACTTC. This gives the protein CASSLAGGGETQYF.

A few counts support this clone. The V call is TRBV7-8, the J call TRBJ1-2; the D is unclear. The CDR3 covers 12 residues. V was shortened by 0 bases and J by 8 bases, with 7 bases between the two germline ends. CDR1 SGHVS and CDR2 FQNEAQ come from the germline V gene. As DNA, the CDR3 is TGTGCCAGCAGCTTAGCCAGGAACGGCTACACCTTC. It codes for CASSLARNGYTF.

This chain uses TRBV29-1 with TRBJ2-2; D is unresolved. The germline gives CDR1 SQVTM, CDR2 ANQGSEA. This CDR3 spans 13 amino acids. V was pared by 6 bases and J by 5 bases, with 13 bases between. This chain's CDR3 is CSVPGFVTGELFF. CDR3 in DNA: TGCAGCGTCCCCGGTTTCGTAACCGGGGAGCTGTTTTTT.

This chain uses TRBV29-1 with TRBJ2-1, with 8 positions matching TRBD2. Germline CDR1 is SQVTM and CDR2 is ANQGSEA. Unmatched junction bases numbered 6, after V lost 4 bases and J lost 7 bases. The CDR3 is made up of 13 amino acids. CDR3 DNA: TGCAGCGTTGGTGATAGCGGGGTGAATGAGCAGTTCTTC. Translating gives CSVGDSGVNEQFF.

This clone appeared once. V is TRBV4-1 and J is TRBJ2-6; D is uncertain. The CDR3 is made up of 15 amino acids. V lost 1 base and J 2 bases, leaving 6 bases between the germline ends. Looked up from germline, CDR1 is MGHRA and CDR2 is YSYEKL. This CDR3 is CASSQAVAGANVLTF. The CDR3 DNA follows: TGCGCCAGCAGCCAAGCGGTGGCTGGGGCCAACGTCCTGACTTTC.

V usage is TRBV7-8 and J usage is TRBJ2-2, with 7 bases identical to TRBD1. This CDR3 is 13 amino acids long. From germline, CDR1 is SGHVS and CDR2 FQNEAQ. The junction had 7 bases not matched to a gene; V was cut back by 8 bases and J by 7 bases. The CDR3 region is CASGDRVGGELFF. The DNA for the CDR3 is TGTGCCAGCGGCGACAGGGTTGGCGGGGAGCTGTTTTTT. Together with reference TRBV7-8 and TRBJ2-2, the CDR3 gives the full variable domain: GAGVSQSPRYKVAKRGQDVALRCDPISGHVSLFWYQQALGQGPEFLTYFQNEAQLDKSGLPSDRFFAERPEGSVSTLKIQRTQQEDSAVYLCASGDRVGGELFFGEGSRLTVL.

The rearrangement joins TRBV28 to TRBJ1-4; TRBD1 might be the D (6 bases). CDR3 size: 15 residues. V was clipped by 8 bases and J by 8 bases, with 21 bases between them. The germline V gene has CDR1 MDHEN and CDR2 SYDVKM. In DNA form, the CDR3 reads TGTGCCAGCGAACATAGGACTCAGGGGATGGAAAAACTGTTTTTT. Protein: CASEHRTQGMEKLFF.

The CDR3 sequence: CASSSLAGLDEQFF. CDR3 bases: TGTGCCAGCAGCTCACTAGCGGGATTGGATGAGCAGTTCTTC. V gene TRBV7-2 combines with J gene TRBJ2-1; 10 bases fit TRBD2. This CDR3 contains 14 residues. CDR1 SGHTA and CDR2 FQGNSA come from the germline V gene. V trimming: 4 bases; J trimming: 8 bases; junction bases outside the gene matches: 5.

This chain links TRBV7-6 with TRBJ1-2; unclear D gene. The CDR3 is made up of 13 amino acids. The V end was cut by 1 base, the J end by 4 bases, with 7 bases between. Germline V gene sequence: CDR1 SGHVS, CDR2 FNYEAQ. The CDR3 loop reads CASSLGSGYGYTF. Written as DNA, the CDR3 is TGTGCCAGCAGCTTAGGGAGTGGCTATGGCTACACCTTC.

The V gene is TRBV7-9, the J gene TRBJ1-2, with a tentative D call TRBD1 (5 bases). Germline lookup yields CDR1 SEHNR and CDR2 FQNEAQ (reference sequence). This CDR3 has 13 residues. Trimming removed 0 bases from V and 3 bases from J, with 5 bases in between. CDR3 in DNA: TGTGCCAGCAGCTTAGCAGGGGACTATGGCTACACCTTC. This codes for CASSLAGDYGYTF.

The V call is TRBV30, the J call TRBJ2-1; TRBD2 matches at 12 bases. The germline gives CDR1 GTSNPN, CDR2 SVGIG (reference sequence). V dropped 5 bases and J dropped 7; count of bases not matched to a gene: 6. This CDR3 has 14 residues. CDR3 DNA: TGTGCCTGGTCCGGACTAGCGGGGTGGAATGAGCAGTTCTTC. Protein: CAWSGLAGWNEQFF.

This chain joins TRBV7-4 and TRBJ2-7; a weak D match, TRBD1 (6 bases). The CDR3 is made up of 12 amino acids. Germline loops: CDR1 SGHVT, CDR2 SQSDAQ. V was shortened by 5 bases and J by 3 bases, with 8 bases between the two germline ends. The CDR3 region has the DNA TGTGCCAGCAGCCGGGACAACTACGAGCAGTACGTC. Translated, it gives CASSRDNYEQYV.

This clone has a single count. V gene TRBV15 combines with J gene TRBJ2-7; 10 nucleotides align to TRBD1. V dropped 3 bases and J dropped 1; count of bases not matched to a gene: 3. Germline V gene lookup returns CDR1 LNHNV and CDR2 YYDKDF (reference sequence). CDR3 length equals 15 residues. The DNA for the CDR3 is TGTGCCACCAGCAGCGGGACAGGGGTGTCCTACGAGCAGTACTTC. It specifies CATSSGTGVSYEQYF.

The rearrangement joins TRBV4-2 to TRBJ2-1, with 7 bases aligning to TRBD2. This CDR3 comprises 18 residues. Germline loops: CDR1 LGHNA, CDR2 YNFKEQ. V gave up 4 bases and J gave up 4 bases; unmatched junction bases: 16. CDR3 sequence reads: CASSPSVDELAEYNEQFF. The CDR3 coding sequence is TGTGCCAGCAGCCCCTCGGTCGATGAGCTAGCGGAGTACAATGAGCAGTTCTTC.

This chain joins TRBV4-2 and TRBJ1-2; a possible D gene is TRBD1 (6 bases). The CDR3 consists of 17 residues. In germline, CDR1 is LGHNA, CDR2 YNFKEQ. Trimming pared 0 bases from V and 5 bases from J, leaving 19 bases between. The CDR3 is CASSQDLGVRGLYGYTF. CDR3 nucleotides: TGTGCCAGCAGCCAAGATCTCGGGGTCAGGGGACTATATGGCTACACCTTC.